The next 19 T cell receptor beta chains were all read from a single sample in a study of T cell repertoires in cytomegalovirus infection. TCRdb re-analysed the reads in MiXCR, keeping a single row per CDR3 protein. The profile shows more than 500,000 distinct CDR3 sequences, 16% of them singletons. Sequencing used CD8+ T cells from PBMCs. Source of these receptors: a human donor in good health (CMV status not recorded). Some clones in this sample may be carry-over from other donors' samples.

Many counts were recorded for this clonotype. This chain joins TRBV2 and TRBJ2-1; TRBD1 is a possible D gene (5 bases). The CDR3 is 14 residues long. The germline V and J ends were trimmed by 9 bases and 3 bases, with 15 bases remaining between them. The V gene's germline CDR1 is SNHLY and CDR2 FYNNEI. DNA of the CDR3: TGTGCCAGGATGCATAGAAGGGGCTACAATGAGCAGTTCTTC. This sequence encodes CARMHRRGYNEQFF. The variable domain in full, completed from reference TRBV2 and TRBJ2-1, reads EPEVTQTPSHQVTQMGQEVILRCVPISNHLYFYWYRQILGQKVEFLVSFYNNEISEKSEIFDDQFSVERPDGSNFTLKIRSTKLEDSAMYFCARMHRRGYNEQFFGPGTRLTVL.

This sequence joins TRBV19 and TRBJ1-6, with a possible D match to TRBD1 (5 bases). Trimming stripped 2 bases from V and 1 base from J, with 6 bases between. CDR1 and CDR2 (germline): LNHDA, SQIVND (reference sequence). The CDR3 has 15 residues. The CDR3 spells CASSIKGSYNSPLHF. CDR3 coding DNA: TGTGCCAGTAGTATAAAGGGGTCCTATAATTCACCCCTCCACTTT.

This clonotype has only a few counts. The chain has TRBV28 and TRBJ2-3; 10 bases map to TRBD2. V lost 4 bases to trimming and J lost 5 bases; unmatched junction nucleotides: 9. CDR1 is MDHEN, CDR2 SYDVKM, per germline. The CDR3 is 16 amino acids. The CDR3 coding sequence is TGTGCCAGCAGTTACCAGCGGGAGGGCCTGGGAGATACGCAGTATTTT. Its protein is CASSYQREGLGDTQYF.

This clonotype came up many times. This sequence joins TRBV7-8 and TRBJ1-5, with a possible D match to TRBD1 (6 bases). CDR1 is SGHVS and CDR2 is FQNEAQ in the germline V gene. Trimming took off 6 bases at V and 4 bases at J, with 10 bases between the two ends. This CDR3 has 13 amino acids. CDR3 region: CASSAQGNQPQHF. The CDR3 DNA follows: TGTGCCAGCAGTGCCCAGGGGAATCAGCCCCAGCATTTT.

The chain recombines TRBV12-5 with TRBJ2-2; the match to TRBD1 covers 7 bases. The CDR3 loop spans 17 amino acids. Per the germline V gene, CDR1 is LGHNT and CDR2 is FRNRAP. Losses at the gene ends were 6 bases for V and 3 bases for J; bases not matched to a gene: 13. As DNA, the CDR3 is TGTGCTAGTGGCTTCCCCCCGACAGGGTTCGACACCGGGGAGCTGTTTTTT. Translated: CASGFPPTGFDTGELFF.

This clonotype occurred a few times. The gene calls are TRBV4-1 and TRBJ1-6; D unresolved. The CDR3 contains 15 residues. The germline V gene encodes CDR1 MGHRA and CDR2 YSYEKL. Trimming removed 1 base at V and 5 bases at J, with 9 bases between. CDR3 sequence: CASSQGVVDNSPLHF. For the CDR3, the DNA is TGCGCCAGCAGCCAAGGGGTGGTAGATAATTCACCCCTCCACTTT.

This clonotype was picked up one time. An end of the junction does not agree with germline; a read error may underlie this. This chain links TRBV7-9 with TRBJ1-1; tentative D call: TRBD1 (6 bases). The CDR3 totals 12 residues. Germline lookup yields CDR1 SEHNR and CDR2 FQNEAQ (reference sequence). In DNA, the CDR3 is TGTGCCAGCAGCTCAAACAGGGTTCACGCTTTATTT. Encoded protein: CASSSNRVHALF.

This clonotype turned up a few times. The chain is built from TRBV6-5 and TRBJ2-7; the match to TRBD1 covers 7 bases. The germline gives CDR1 MNHEY, CDR2 SVGAGI. The CDR3 has 14 amino acids. After removal of 0 bases from V and 5 bases from J, the junction contained 4 bases not matched to a gene. The CDR3 region has the DNA TGTGCCAGCAGTTACTCAGAGGGGGCGAACGAGCAGTACTTC. Protein: CASSYSEGANEQYF.

This clonotype has a handful of counts. The J gene is TRBJ2-7, the V gene TRBV27; D assignment may be TRBD1 or TRBD2 (5 bases each). The germline CDR1 and CDR2 sequences are MNHEY and SMNVEV (reference sequence). This CDR3 spans 14 amino acids. V lost 3 bases and J lost 3, with 12 bases in between. CDR3 residues: CASSLKGTIYEQYF. CDR3 DNA sequence: TGTGCCAGCAGTTTGAAGGGGACCATCTACGAGCAGTACTTC.

This clonotype was picked up many times. J is TRBJ2-7 and V is TRBV7-8, with TRBD2 matching over 9 bases. CDR1 and CDR2 (germline): SGHVS, FQNEAQ. The CDR3 has 15 residues. Trimming at V came to 5 bases and at J to 0 bases, leaving 5 bases not matched to a gene. This chain's CDR3 is CASSPLAGPSYEQYF. In nucleotides, the CDR3 is TGTGCCAGCAGCCCACTAGCGGGTCCCTCCTACGAGCAGTACTTC.

This clonotype was observed at least ten times. The V call is TRBV4-1, the J call TRBJ2-7, with TRBD1 identical over 11 bases. The CDR3 loop spans 16 amino acids. V shed 1 base and J 0 bases; nucleotides not matched to a gene: 2. The germline V gene has CDR1 MGHRA and CDR2 YSYEKL. CDR3 nucleotides: TGCGCCAGCAGCCAAGTCGGGACAGGGGGCTCCTACGAGCAGTACTTC. Translating it yields CASSQVGTGGSYEQYF.

This clonotype appeared many times. This chain uses TRBV27 with TRBJ1-1; tentatively, D is TRBD1 (5 bases). The CDR3 spans 15 residues. The V gene's germline CDR1 is MNHEY and CDR2 SMNVEV (reference sequence). V was shortened by 2 bases and J by 0 bases, with 10 bases between the two germline ends. CDR3 loop: CASSLGPGMNTEAFF. Written as DNA, the CDR3 is TGTGCCAGCAGTTTAGGGCCAGGGATGAACACTGAAGCTTTCTTT.

This clonotype was counted only a few times. The chain is built from TRBV5-1 and TRBJ1-2; TRBD1 is a possible D gene (6 bases). Per germline, CDR1 SGHRS and CDR2 YFSETQ. The length of the CDR3 is 15 residues. Trimming took off 1 base at V and 2 bases at J, with 12 bases between the two ends. The CDR3 spells CASSLTGSLNYGYTF. The CDR3 DNA reads TGCGCCAGCAGCTTGACAGGGTCTCTAAACTATGGCTACACCTTC.

This CDR3 reads CASSPEEEGVEKLFF. The CDR3 DNA is TGTGCCAGCAGTCCCGAGGAGGAGGGCGTTGAAAAACTGTTTTTT. The V gene is TRBV28, the J gene TRBJ1-4; D gene unclear. Trimming removed 5 bases from V and 7 bases from J, with 17 bases in between. CDR1 MDHEN and CDR2 SYDVKM come from the germline V gene. The CDR3 has 15 amino acids.

V and J are TRBV20-1 and TRBJ2-2; TRBD1 matches at 8 bases. Germline CDR1 DFQATT, CDR2 SNEGSKA (reference sequence). The CDR3 is 15 residues long. V lost 6 bases and J lost 1; bases outside the gene matches: 7. This CDR3 is CSAGTGEGNTGELFF. The CDR3 region has the DNA TGCAGTGCCGGGACAGGCGAAGGGAACACCGGGGAGCTGTTTTTT.

In its sample, this clonotype was seen a few times. This chain joins TRBV6-5 and TRBJ2-3; 7 bases match TRBD2. This CDR3 has 12 residues. Germline V gives CDR1 MNHEY, CDR2 SVGAGI. Trimming cost V 8 bases and J 5 bases; bases outside gene matches: 4. The CDR3 reads CASHGGIDTQYF. CDR3 coding DNA: TGTGCCAGCCACGGGGGGATAGATACGCAGTATTTT.

This chain connects TRBV30 to TRBJ2-1; D remains ambiguous. V gave up 4 bases and J gave up 9 bases, with 16 bases separating them. The V gene's germline CDR1 is GTSNPN and CDR2 SVGIG (reference sequence). CDR3 length equals 13 residues. The CDR3 DNA sequence: TGTGCCTGGAATGCGGCCCCGGGTGGTGAGCAGTTCTTC. This translates into CAWNAAPGGEQFF.

This clonotype showed up just a few times. V and J are TRBV7-6 and TRBJ2-4; D gene uncertain. The V end was cut by 3 bases, the J end by 4 bases, with 1 base between. This CDR3 is built from 11 residues. From germline, CDR1 is SGHVS and CDR2 FNYEAQ. The chain's CDR3 is CASSFKNIQYF. In nucleotides, the CDR3 is TGTGCCAGCAGCTTTAAAAACATTCAGTACTTC.

This clonotype was found a few times. J is TRBJ2-3 and V is TRBV13, with D hard to call. The CDR3 runs 14 residues. Germline CDR1 reads PRHDT; CDR2 reads FYEKMQ (reference sequence). Trimming shortened V by 5 bases and J by 5 bases, and 14 bases separated the two germline ends. CDR3 sequence reads: CASSARLGGDTQYF. The CDR3 region has the DNA TGTGCCAGCAGCGCCCGACTTGGTGGAGATACGCAGTATTTT.